This paragraph covers one T cell receptor beta chain sequence. The hyperthyroidism patients had all been newly diagnosed, and their disease duration was under 2 months. Their ages ranged from 18 to 65 years. The CDR3 runs to 17 residues. Germline V gene sequence: CDR1 MGHRA, CDR2 YSYEKL. Trimming shortened V by 0 bases and J by 2 bases, and 16 bases separated the two germline ends. Using RNA transcripts as the source, TCR beta CDR3 regions were amplified. HTBI primers were used for first-round RT-PCR of the TCR CDR3. TCRdb processed the multiplex PCR reads anew with MiXCR; each CDR3 protein has one entry. Found here are more than 350,000 distinct CDR3 sequences, around 14% of them singletons; the top ten hold about 31%. The data were taken from a study of T cells in Graves' hyperthyroidism and ophthalmopathy.

The receptor comes from a woman aged 30 to 39 with Graves' hyperthyroidism. The chain carries TRBV4-1 and TRBJ2-5; D is uncertain. Sequencing was done on a sample of blood. Written as DNA, the CDR3 is TGCGCCAGCAGCCAAGAGCAGGTGGGTGCAAGACAAGAGACCCAGTACTTC. As protein: CASSQEQVGARQETQYF.